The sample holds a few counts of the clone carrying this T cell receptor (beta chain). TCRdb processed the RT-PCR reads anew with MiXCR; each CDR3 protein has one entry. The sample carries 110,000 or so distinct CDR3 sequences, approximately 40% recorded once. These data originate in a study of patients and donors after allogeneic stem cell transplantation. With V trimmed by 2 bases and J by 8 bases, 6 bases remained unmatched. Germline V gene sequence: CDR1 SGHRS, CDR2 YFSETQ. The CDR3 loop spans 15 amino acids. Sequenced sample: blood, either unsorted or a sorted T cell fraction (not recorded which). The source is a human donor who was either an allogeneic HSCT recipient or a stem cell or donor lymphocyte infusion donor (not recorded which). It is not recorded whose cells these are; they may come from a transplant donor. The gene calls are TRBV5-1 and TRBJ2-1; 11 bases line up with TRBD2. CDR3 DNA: TGCGCCAGCAGCTTAACTAGCGGGAGCGGGTATGAGCAGTTCTTC. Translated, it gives CASSLTSGSGYEQFF.